The clone carrying this T cell receptor (beta chain) was detected only a few times. Its target is unknown. RNA transcripts were the template for amplifying TCR beta CDR3 regions. The study used the HTBI primer set for a first-round RT-PCR of the TCR CDR3. TCRdb recomputed calls from the multiplex PCR reads with MiXCR, one row per CDR3 protein. Altogether hundreds of thousands of distinct CDR3 sequences are present, under 25% being singletons, with the ten largest covering 49%. Ophthalmopathy in the patients scored at least 3 on Clinical Activity Score and at least 4 on NOSPECS grade, lasting under 3 months. It was uncontrolled infection, other autoimmune disease, pregnancy or lactation that excluded patients. This sample was taken from a study of T cells in Graves' hyperthyroidism and ophthalmopathy. Whole-study findings and limits: Model-based prediction identified ophthalmopathy a median roughly 5.9 months prior to its onset. Most thyroid clonotypes expanded above 0.001 were also detected in blood.

This CDR3 contains 14 residues. Trimming stripped 1 base from V and 6 bases from J, with 10 bases between. Germline V lookup: CDR1 LGHDT, CDR2 YNNKEL (reference sequence). The chain uses TRBV3-1 and TRBJ1-5; possibly TRBD1 for D (6 bases). The clonotype comes from a woman in her sixties or seventies with Graves' ophthalmopathy. The sequenced material came from blood. CDR3 sequence (DNA): TGTGCCAGCAGCCAAGGACAGGTGCGTCAGCCCCAGCATTTT. The encoded protein is CASSQGQVRQPQHF.